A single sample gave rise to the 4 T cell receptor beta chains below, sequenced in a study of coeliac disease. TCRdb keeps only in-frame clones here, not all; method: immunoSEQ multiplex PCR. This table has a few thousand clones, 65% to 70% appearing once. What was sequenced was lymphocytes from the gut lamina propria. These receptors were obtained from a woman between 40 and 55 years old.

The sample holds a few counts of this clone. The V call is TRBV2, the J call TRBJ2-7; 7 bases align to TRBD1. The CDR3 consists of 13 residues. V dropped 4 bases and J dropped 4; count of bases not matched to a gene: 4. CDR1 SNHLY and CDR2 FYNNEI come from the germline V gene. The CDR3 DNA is TGTGCCAGCAGTGTAGGGGGCGGTTACGAGCAGTACTTC. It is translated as CASSVGGGYEQYF.

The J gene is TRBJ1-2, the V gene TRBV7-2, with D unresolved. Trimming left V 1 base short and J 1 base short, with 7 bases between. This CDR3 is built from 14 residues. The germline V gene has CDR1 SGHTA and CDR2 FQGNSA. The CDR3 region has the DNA TGTGCCAGCAGCTTAGTGAGCGTTAACTATGGCTACACCTTC. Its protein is CASSLVSVNYGYTF.

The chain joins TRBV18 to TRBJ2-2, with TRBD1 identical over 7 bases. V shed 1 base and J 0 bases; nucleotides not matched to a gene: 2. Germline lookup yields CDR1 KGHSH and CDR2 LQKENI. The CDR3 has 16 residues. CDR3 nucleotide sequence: TGTGCCAGCTCACCACGTGGACAGGCGAACACCGGGGAGCTGTTTTTT. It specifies CASSPRGQANTGELFF.

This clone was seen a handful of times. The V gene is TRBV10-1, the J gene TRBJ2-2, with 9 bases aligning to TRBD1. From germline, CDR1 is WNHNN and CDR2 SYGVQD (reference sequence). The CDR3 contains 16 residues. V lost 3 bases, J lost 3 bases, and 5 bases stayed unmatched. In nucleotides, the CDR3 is TGCGCCAGCAGTGAACCGGGACAGGGTGACACCGGGGAGCTGTTTTTT. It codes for CASSEPGQGDTGELFF.